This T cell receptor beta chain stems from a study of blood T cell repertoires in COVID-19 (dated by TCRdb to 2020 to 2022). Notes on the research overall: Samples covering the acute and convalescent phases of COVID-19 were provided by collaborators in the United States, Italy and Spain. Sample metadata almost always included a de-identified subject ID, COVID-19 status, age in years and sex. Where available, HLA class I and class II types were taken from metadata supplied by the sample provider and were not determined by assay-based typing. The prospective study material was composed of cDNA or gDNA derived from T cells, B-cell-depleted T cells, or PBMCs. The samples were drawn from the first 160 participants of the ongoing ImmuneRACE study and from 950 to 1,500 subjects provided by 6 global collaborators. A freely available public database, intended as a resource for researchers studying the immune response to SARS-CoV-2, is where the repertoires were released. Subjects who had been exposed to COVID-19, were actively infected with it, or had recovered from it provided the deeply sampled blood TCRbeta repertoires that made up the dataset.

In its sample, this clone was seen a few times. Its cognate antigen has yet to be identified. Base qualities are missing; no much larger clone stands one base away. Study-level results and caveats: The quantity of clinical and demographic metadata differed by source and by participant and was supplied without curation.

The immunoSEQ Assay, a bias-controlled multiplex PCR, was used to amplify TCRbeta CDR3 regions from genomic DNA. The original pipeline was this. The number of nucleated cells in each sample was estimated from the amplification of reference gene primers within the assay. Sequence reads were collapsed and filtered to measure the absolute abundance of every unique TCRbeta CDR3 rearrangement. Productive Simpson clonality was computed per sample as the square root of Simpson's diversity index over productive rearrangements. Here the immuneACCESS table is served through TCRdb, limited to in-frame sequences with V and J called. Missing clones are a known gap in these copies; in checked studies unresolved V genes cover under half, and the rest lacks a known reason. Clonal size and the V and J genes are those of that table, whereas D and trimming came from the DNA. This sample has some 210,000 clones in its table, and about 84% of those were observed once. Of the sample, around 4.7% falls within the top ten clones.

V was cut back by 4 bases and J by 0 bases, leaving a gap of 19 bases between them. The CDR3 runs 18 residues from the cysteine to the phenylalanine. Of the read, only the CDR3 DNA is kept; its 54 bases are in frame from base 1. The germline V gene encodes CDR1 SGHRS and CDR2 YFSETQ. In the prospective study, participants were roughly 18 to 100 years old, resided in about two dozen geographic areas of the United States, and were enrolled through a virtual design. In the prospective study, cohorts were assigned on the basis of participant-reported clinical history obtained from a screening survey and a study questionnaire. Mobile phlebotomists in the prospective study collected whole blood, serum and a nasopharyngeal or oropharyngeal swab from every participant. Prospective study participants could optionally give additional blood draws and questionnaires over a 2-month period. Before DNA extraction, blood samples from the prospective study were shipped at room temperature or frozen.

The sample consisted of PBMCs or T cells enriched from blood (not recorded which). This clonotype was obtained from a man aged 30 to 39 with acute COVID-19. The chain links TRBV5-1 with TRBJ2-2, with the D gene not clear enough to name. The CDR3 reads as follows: CASSPLPARRPNTGELFF. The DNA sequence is TGCGCCAGCAGCCCACTCCCCGCGCGGAGACCGAACACCGGGGAGCTGTTTTTT.